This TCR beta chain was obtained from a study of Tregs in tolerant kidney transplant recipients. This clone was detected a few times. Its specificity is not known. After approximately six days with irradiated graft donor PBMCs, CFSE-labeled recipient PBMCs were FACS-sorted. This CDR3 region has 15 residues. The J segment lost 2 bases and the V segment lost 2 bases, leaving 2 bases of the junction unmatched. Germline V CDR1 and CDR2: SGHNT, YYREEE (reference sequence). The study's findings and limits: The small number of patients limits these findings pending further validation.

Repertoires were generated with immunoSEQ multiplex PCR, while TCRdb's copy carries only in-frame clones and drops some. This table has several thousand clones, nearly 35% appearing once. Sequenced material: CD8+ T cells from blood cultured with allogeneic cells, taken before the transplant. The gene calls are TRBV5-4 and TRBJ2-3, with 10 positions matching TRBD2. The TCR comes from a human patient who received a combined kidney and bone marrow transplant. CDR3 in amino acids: CASSFLAGDTDTQYF. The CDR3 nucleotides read TGTGCCAGCAGCTTCCTAGCGGGGGACACAGATACGCAGTATTTT.